The T cell receptor (beta chain) described here comes from a study of identical twins. General study points: Alpha sequences out of frame and shared by twins had excess low generation probability.

TCRdb passed the 5' RACE reads through MiXCR, listing each CDR3 protein once. The table has approximately 590,000 distinct CDR3 sequences, around a tenth seen once; the top ten hold roughly 3%. Details on this clonotype: Its cognate antigen is unknown.

The same specimen was also included in a second study, on yellow fever vaccine responses in identical twins.

Sequencing was done on a sample of PBMCs. The TCR originated in a woman between 18 and 30 years old in good health.

Here the CDR3 reads CASSEPGAIDTQYF. The CDR3 DNA reads as TGCGCCAGCAGTGAGCCGGGAGCGATAGATACGCAGTATTTT. The V gene is TRBV10-1, the J gene TRBJ2-3, with D maybe TRBD2 (6 bases). Looked up from germline, CDR1 is WNHNN and CDR2 is SYGVQD (reference sequence). The ends were cut back, 2 bases at V and 5 bases at J, with 11 bases in the middle. This CDR3 is 14 amino acids long.